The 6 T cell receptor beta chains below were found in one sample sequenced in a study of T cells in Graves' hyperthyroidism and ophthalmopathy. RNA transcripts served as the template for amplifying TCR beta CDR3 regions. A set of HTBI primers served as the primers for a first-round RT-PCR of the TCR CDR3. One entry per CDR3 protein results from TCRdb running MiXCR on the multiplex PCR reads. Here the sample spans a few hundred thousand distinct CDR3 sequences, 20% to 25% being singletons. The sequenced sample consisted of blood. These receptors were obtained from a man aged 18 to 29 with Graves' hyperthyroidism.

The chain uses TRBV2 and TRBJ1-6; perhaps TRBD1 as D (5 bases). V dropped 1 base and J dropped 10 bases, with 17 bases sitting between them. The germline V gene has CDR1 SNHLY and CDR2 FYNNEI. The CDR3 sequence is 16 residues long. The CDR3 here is CASSEGDRAFPSPLHF. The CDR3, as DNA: TGTGCCAGCAGTGAAGGAGACAGAGCGTTCCCATCACCCCTCCACTTT.

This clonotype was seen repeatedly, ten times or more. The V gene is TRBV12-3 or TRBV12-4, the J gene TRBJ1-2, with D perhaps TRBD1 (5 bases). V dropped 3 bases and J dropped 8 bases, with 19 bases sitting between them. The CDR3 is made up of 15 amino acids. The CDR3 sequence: CASSFPGTLRSGYTF. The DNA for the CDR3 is TGTGCCAGCAGTTTTCCCGGGACGTTACGTAGCGGCTACACCTTC.

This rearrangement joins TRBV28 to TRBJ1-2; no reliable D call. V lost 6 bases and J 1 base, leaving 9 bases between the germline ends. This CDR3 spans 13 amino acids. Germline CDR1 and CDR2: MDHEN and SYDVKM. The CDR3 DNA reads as TGTGCCAGCAGAAATACAGTTAACTATGGCTACACCTTC. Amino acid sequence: CASRNTVNYGYTF.

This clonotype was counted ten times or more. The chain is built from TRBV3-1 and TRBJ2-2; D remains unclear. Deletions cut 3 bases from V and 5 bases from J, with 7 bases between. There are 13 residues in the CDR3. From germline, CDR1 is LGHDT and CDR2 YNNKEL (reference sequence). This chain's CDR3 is CASSQAGTGELFF. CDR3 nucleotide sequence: TGTGCCAGCAGCCAGGCAGGTACCGGGGAGCTGTTTTTT.

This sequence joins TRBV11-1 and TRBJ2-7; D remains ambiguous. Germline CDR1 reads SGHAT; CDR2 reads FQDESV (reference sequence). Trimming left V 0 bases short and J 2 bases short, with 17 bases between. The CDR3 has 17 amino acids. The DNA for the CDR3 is TGTGCCAGCAGCTTAGCGCAAACCTGGAATGGGGCCTACGAGCAGTACTTC. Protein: CASSLAQTWNGAYEQYF. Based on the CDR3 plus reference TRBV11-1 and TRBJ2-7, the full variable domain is EAEVAQSPRYKITEKSQAVAFWCDPISGHATLYWYRQILGQGPELLVQFQDESVVDDSQLPKDRFSAERLKGVDSTLKIQPAELGDSAMYLCASSLAQTWNGAYEQYFGPGTRLTVT.

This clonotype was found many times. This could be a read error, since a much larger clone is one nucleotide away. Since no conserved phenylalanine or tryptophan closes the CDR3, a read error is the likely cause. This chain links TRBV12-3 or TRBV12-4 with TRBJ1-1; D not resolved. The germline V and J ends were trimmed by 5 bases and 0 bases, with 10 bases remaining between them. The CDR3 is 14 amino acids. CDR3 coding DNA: TGTGCCAGCAGTCAAACGACGGTGAACACTGAAGCTTTCCTT. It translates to CASSQTTVNTEAFL.